This T cell receptor beta chain was profiled in a study of shared clonotypes between healthy human individuals. Original processing notes: Quality scores were absent from the junction-only immunoSEQ sequences, so filtering differed. The assay was immunoSEQ multiplex PCR, and TCRdb's table has in-frame clones only and misses some. Clonal size and the V and J genes are those of that table, whereas D and trimming came from the DNA. This table holds around 430,000 clones, 75% to 85% found once. In its sample, this clone was seen once. Its cognate antigen is unknown. The germline V gene has CDR1 SGHNT and CDR2 YYREEE (reference sequence). The CDR3 length is 13 residues. V was cut by 2 bases and J by 6 bases, with 9 bases left in between. Study-wide results and caveats: Only blood underwent sampling, and tissue repertoires likely differ.

The clonotype was recovered from a woman between 40 and 55 years old in good health. Some clones in this sample may be carry-over from other donors' samples. Specimen: PBMCs. The chain links TRBV5-4 to TRBJ1-5; D unresolved. In nucleotides, the CDR3 is TGTGCCAGCAGCTTTCGTCCCGGTCAGCCCCAGCATTTT. Encoded protein: CASSFRPGQPQHF.